The 7 T cell receptor beta chains presented below share a single source sample, sequenced in a study of shared clonotypes between healthy human individuals. Only in-frame clones appear in the TCRdb table, and some are missing; sequencing was by immunoSEQ multiplex PCR. The repertoire holds about 2.3 million clones, with over 90% as singletons. Source material: naive CD4+ T cells from PBMCs. The subset: CD45RA+ positively selected. The receptor set was obtained from a man between 18 and 29 years old in good health. Some clones in this sample may be carry-over from other donors' samples.

This clone was recorded only once. The chain links TRBV7-9 to TRBJ2-6; a possible D gene is TRBD1 (6 bases). Germline assignment: CDR1 SEHNR and CDR2 FQNEAQ (reference sequence). The V gene lost 5 bases and the J gene lost 0 bases, with 17 bases spanning the gap. The CDR3 runs to 18 residues. CDR3 in DNA: TGTGCCAGCAGCCGAAGACAGGATCCTAGCTCTGGGGCCAACGTCCTGACTTTC. It encodes CASSRRQDPSSGANVLTF.

This chain joins TRBV5-1 and TRBJ2-3; 9 bases map to TRBD2. The CDR3 has 14 amino acids. Germline lookup yields CDR1 SGHRS and CDR2 YFSETQ. V lost 8 bases, J lost 4 bases, and 8 bases stayed unmatched. The CDR3 here is CASGSGSPSDTQYF. The CDR3, as DNA: TGCGCCAGTGGTAGCGGGAGTCCGTCAGATACGCAGTATTTT.

The V call is TRBV2, the J call TRBJ1-2; a possible D gene is TRBD1 (6 bases). This CDR3 contains 15 residues. Germline V gene sequence: CDR1 SNHLY, CDR2 FYNNEI. V lost 1 base and J lost 7, with 16 bases in between. The CDR3 is CASSEVGGWGPGYTF. In nucleotides, the CDR3 is TGTGCCAGCAGTGAAGTTGGGGGCTGGGGACCTGGCTACACCTTC. The variable domain in full, completed from reference TRBV2 and TRBJ1-2, reads EPEVTQTPSHQVTQMGQEVILRCVPISNHLYFYWYRQILGQKVEFLVSFYNNEISEKSEIFDDQFSVERPDGSNFTLKIRSTKLEDSAMYFCASSEVGGWGPGYTFGSGTRLTVV.

The genes are TRBV4-1 and TRBJ2-7; no firm D call. Per germline, CDR1 MGHRA and CDR2 YSYEKL. Trimming left V 2 bases short and J 2 bases short, with 10 bases between. The CDR3 totals 14 residues. In nucleotides, the CDR3 is TGCGCCAGCAGCCAACTATCGACTGCCTACGAGCAGTACTTC. It is translated as CASSQLSTAYEQYF.

This rearrangement joins TRBV4-2 to TRBJ2-3; D call uncertain. The CDR3 spans 14 residues. Trimming removed 4 bases at V and 4 bases at J, with 12 bases between. Looked up from germline, CDR1 is LGHNA and CDR2 is YNFKEQ. The CDR3 reads CASSLDRLADTQYF. The CDR3 nucleotides are TGTGCCAGCAGCCTGGACCGGTTAGCAGATACGCAGTATTTT.

This sequence joins TRBV7-3 and TRBJ2-1; TRBD2 agrees at 8 bases. This CDR3 is built from 20 residues. In germline, CDR1 is SGHTA, CDR2 FQGTGA. Trimming removed 6 bases from V and 3 bases from J; junction bases left unmatched: 22. The CDR3, as DNA: TGTGCCAGCAGTCCTCACTCACTAGCGGCTGGAGGTACGGTCTACAATGAGCAGTTCTTC. This sequence encodes CASSPHSLAAGGTVYNEQFF.

For this clone: Other DNA sequences of this sample code for an identical CDR3. The genes are TRBV18 and TRBJ1-1; D is unclear. Germline CDR1 KGHSH, CDR2 LQKENI. The CDR3 spans 13 residues. V was shortened by 6 bases and J by 0 bases, with 8 bases between the two germline ends. CDR3 sequence: CASSPDLNTEAFF. The DNA of the CDR3 is TGTGCCAGCTCCCCGGACCTGAACACTGAAGCTTTCTTT.